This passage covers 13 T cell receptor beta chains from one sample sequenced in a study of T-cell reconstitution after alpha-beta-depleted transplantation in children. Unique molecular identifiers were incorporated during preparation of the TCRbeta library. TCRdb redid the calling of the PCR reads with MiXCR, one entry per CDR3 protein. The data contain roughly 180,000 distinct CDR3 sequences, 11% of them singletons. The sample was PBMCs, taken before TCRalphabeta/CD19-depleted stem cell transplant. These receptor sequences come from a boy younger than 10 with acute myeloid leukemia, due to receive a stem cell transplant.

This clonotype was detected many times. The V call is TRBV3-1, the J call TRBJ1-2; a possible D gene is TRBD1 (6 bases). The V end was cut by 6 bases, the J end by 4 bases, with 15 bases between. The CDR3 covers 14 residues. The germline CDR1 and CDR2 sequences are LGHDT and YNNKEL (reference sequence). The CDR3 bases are TGTGCCAGCAGTCCACTCAGGGGACGCTATGGCTACACCTTC. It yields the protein CASSPLRGRYGYTF. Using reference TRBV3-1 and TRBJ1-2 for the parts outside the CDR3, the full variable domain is DTAVSQTPKYLVTQMGNDKSIKCEQNLGHDTMYWYKQDSKKFLKIMFSYNNKELIINETVPNRFSPKSPDKAHLNLHINSLELGDSAVYFCASSPLRGRYGYTFGSGTRLTVV.

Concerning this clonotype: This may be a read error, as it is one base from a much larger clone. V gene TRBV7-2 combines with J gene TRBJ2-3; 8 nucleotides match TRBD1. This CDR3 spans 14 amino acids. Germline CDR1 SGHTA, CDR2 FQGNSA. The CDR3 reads CANSLQGVWDTQYF. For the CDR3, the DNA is TGTGCCAACAGCTTACAGGGGGTATGGGATACGCAGTATTTT.

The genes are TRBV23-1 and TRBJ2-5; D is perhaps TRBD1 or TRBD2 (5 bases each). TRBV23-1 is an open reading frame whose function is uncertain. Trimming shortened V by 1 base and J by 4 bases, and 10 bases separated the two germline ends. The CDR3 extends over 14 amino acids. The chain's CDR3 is CASSQFIGTETQYF. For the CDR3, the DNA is TGCGCCAGCAGTCAATTCATCGGGACAGAGACCCAGTACTTC.

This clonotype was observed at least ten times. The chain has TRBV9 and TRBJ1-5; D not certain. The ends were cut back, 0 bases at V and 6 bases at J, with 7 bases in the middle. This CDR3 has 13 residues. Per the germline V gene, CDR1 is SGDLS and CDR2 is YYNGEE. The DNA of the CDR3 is TGTGCCAGCAGCGTAGATTTGGGTCAGCCCCAGCATTTT. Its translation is CASSVDLGQPQHF.

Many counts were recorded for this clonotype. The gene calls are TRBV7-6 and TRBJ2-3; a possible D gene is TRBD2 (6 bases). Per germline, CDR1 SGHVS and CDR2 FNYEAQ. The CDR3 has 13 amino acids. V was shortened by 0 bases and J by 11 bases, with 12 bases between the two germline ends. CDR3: CASSLATGERQYF. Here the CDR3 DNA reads TGTGCCAGCAGCTTAGCGACGGGGGAGAGGCAGTATTTT.

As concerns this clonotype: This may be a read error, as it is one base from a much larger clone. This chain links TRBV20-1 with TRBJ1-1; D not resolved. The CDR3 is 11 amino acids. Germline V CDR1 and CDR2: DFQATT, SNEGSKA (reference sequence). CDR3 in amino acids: CSARWNAEAFF. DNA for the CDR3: TGCAGTGCTAGGTGGAACGCTGAAGCTTTCTTT.

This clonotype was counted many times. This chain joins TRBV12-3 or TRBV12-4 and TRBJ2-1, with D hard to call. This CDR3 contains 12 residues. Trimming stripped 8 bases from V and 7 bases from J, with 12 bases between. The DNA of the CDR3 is TGTGCCAGCCGGAAGGACGGAAATGAGCAGTTCTTC. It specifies CASRKDGNEQFF.

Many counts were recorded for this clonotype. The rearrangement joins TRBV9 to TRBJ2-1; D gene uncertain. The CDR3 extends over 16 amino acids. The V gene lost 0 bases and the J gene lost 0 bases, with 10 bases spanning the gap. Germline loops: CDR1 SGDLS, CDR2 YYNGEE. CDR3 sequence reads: CASSVGYASSYNEQFF. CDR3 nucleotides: TGTGCCAGCAGCGTAGGCTACGCAAGCTCCTACAATGAGCAGTTCTTC. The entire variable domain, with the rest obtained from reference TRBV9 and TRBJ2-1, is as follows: DSGVTQTPKHLITATGQRVTLRCSPRSGDLSVYWYQQSLDQGLQFLIQYYNGEERAKGNILERFSAQQFPDLHSELNLSSLELGDSALYFCASSVGYASSYNEQFFGPGTRLTVL.

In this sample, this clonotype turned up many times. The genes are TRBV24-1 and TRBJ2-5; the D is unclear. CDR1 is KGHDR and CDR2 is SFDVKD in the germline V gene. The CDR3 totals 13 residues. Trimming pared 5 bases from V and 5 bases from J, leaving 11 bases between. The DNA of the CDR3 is TGTGCCACCAGTGCTGGCGGTATGGAGACCCAGTACTTC. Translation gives CATSAGGMETQYF.

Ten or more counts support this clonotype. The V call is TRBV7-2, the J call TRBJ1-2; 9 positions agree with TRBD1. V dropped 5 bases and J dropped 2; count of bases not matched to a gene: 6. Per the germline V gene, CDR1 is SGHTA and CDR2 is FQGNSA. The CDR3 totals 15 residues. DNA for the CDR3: TGTGCCAGCAGCCTAAGGACAGGGGAGAACTATGGCTACACCTTC. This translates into CASSLRTGENYGYTF.

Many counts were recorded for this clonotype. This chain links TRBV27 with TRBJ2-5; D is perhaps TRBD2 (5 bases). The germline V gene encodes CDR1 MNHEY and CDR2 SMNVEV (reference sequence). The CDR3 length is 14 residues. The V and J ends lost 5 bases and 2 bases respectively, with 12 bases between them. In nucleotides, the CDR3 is TGTGCCAGCAGTCCCTTGTCGGGGCAAGAGACCCAGTACTTC. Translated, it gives CASSPLSGQETQYF.

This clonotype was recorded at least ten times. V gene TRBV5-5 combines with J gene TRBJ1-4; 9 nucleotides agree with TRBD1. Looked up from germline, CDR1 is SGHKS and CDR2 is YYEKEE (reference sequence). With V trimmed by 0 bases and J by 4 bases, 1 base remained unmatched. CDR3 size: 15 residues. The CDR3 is CASSLGDRDNEKLFF. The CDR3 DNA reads TGTGCCAGCAGCTTGGGGGACAGGGATAATGAAAAACTGTTTTTT.

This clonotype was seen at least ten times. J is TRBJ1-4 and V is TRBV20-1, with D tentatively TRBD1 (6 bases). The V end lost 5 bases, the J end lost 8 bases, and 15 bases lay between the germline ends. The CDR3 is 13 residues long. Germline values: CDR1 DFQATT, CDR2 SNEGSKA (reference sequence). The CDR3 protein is CSAYPGGLEKLFF. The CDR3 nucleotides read TGCAGTGCTTACCCGGGGGGCTTGGAAAAACTGTTTTTT.